Listed below are T cell receptor beta chains from one sample, sequenced in a study of T-cell reconstitution after alpha-beta-depleted transplantation in children. Via MiXCR, TCRdb re-called the PCR reads, giving one row per CDR3 protein. The table records hundreds of thousands of distinct CDR3 sequences, around 15% of them present only once. Here the sequenced sample was PBMCs, mostly from graft donor cells, taken 360 days after TCRalphabeta/CD19-depleted stem cell transplant. These receptors originate from a boy under two years old who had a stem cell transplant for Wiskott-Aldrich syndrome, so the T cells may come from the graft donor. Each CDR3 is given with its conserved first and last residue. The D gene is left open where the match is weak. Clone size is given for some rows only: seen once, a few or many times, or a class if the clone is expanded.

>few|TRBJ2-2|TRBD1|TRBV2
TGTGCCAGCACCCAGGACAGGGTTAACACCGGGGAGCTGTTTTTT
CASTQDRVNTGELFF
>.|TRBJ1-2|.|TRBV6-5
TGTGCCAGCAGTTACTCCCGAGGGGTCTATGGCTACACCTTC
CASSYSRGVYGYTF
>few|TRBJ1-2|TRBD1|TRBV3-1
TGTGCCAGCAGCCAAGATCACAGGGGGAATGGCTACACCTTC
CASSQDHRGNGYTF
>.|TRBJ2-3|.|TRBV7-9
TGTGCCAGCTTTCTATCATTTACGCAGTATTTT
CASFLSFTQYF
>many|TRBJ2-1|.|TRBV5-1
TGCGCCAGCAGTCTAAGGACAAGTCGAAGAGATTACAATGAGCAGTTCTTC
CASSLRTSRRDYNEQFF
>.|TRBJ1-5|.|TRBV4-3
TGCGCCAGCAGCCAAGGTATATATAGCAATCAGCCCCAGCATTTT
CASSQGIYSNQPQHF
>.|TRBJ2-3|.|TRBV24-1
TGTGCCACCAGTGGAGGGAGAGACTCAGATACGCAGTATTTT
CATSGGRDSDTQYF
>.|TRBJ1-5|.|TRBV12-3/TRBV12-4
TGTGCCAGCAGTTTTTGGCAGATTAATCAGCCCCAGCATTTT
CASSFWQINQPQHF
>.|TRBJ2-7|.|TRBV7-9
TGTGCCAGCAGCTCCGCCCGAGGCGAGCAGTACTTC
CASSSARGEQYF
>.|TRBJ2-7|TRBD1|TRBV2
TGTGCCATGGGGGACAGAACTTCCTCCTACGAGCAGTACTTC
CAMGDRTSSYEQYF
>few|TRBJ2-1|.|TRBV5-6
TGTGCCAGCAGCCCAGCAGGAGCACTATACAATGAGCAGTTCTTC
CASSPAGALYNEQFF
>few|TRBJ2-5|TRBD2|TRBV6-5
TGTGCCAGCAGTTTTACCCTAGCGGGAGGATGGGAGACCCAGTACTTC
CASSFTLAGGWETQYF
>few|TRBJ2-3|TRBD2|TRBV5-6
TGTGCCAGCATCCTCGGGGGGTCAGGTACGCAGTATTTT
CASILGGSGTQYF
>few|TRBJ2-3|.|TRBV27
TGTGCCAGCAGTTTACGAGGGCCGAGGAGCACAGATACGCAGTATTTT
CASSLRGPRSTDTQYF
>few|TRBJ2-1|TRBD2|TRBV12-3/TRBV12-4
TGTGCCAGCAGTTTAAGACTAGCGGGACCCAGTGAGCAGTTCTTC
CASSLRLAGPSEQFF
>medium-sized|TRBJ1-3|.|TRBV4-1
TGCGCCAGCAGCCAAGACGAAGACAGCGGCTCTGGAAACACCATATATTTT
CASSQDEDSGSGNTIYF
>.|TRBJ2-1|.|TRBV20-1
TGCAGTGCTAGAGAAATCAAAGGGGTTGATGAGCAGTTCTTC
CSAREIKGVDEQFF
>.|TRBJ2-1|.|TRBV4-3
TGCGCCAGCAGCCAAGATGGACCGAGGGCGAGCCCCCTAAGCAATGAGCAGTTCTTC
CASSQDGPRASPLSNEQFF
>.|TRBJ1-3|.|TRBV2
TGTGCCAGCAGTCCGACGGTTAACTCTGGAAACACCATATATTTT
CASSPTVNSGNTIYF
>.|TRBJ2-7|.|TRBV10-3
TGTGCCATCAGTGTTGGGCTGGAGGGGTCCTACGAGCAGTACTTC
CAISVGLEGSYEQYF
>few|TRBJ1-1|.|TRBV7-2
TGTGCCAGCAAATGGACAGCTATCACTGAAGCTTTCTTT
CASKWTAITEAFF
>.|TRBJ2-2|.|TRBV5-6
TGTGCCAGCAGATGGGGGACATACAACACCGGGGAGCTGTTTTTT
CASRWGTYNTGELFF
>.|TRBJ1-5|.|TRBV24-1
TGTGCCACCAGTGATTTGAAGGATCAGCCCCAGCATTTT
CATSDLKDQPQHF
>few|TRBJ1-5|.|TRBV12-3/TRBV12-4
TGTGCCAGCAGTAGGCCGAGGTTTAGCAATCAGCCCCAGCATTTT
CASSRPRFSNQPQHF
>.|TRBJ2-7|TRBD1|TRBV30
TGTGCCTGCGGGACAGCCTACGAGCAGTACTTC
CACGTAYEQYF
>few|TRBJ2-3|TRBD1|TRBV4-1
TGCGCCAGCAGCCGGGGCAGGGGGCCCACTAGCACAGATACGCAGTATTTT
CASSRGRGPTSTDTQYF
>.|TRBJ2-2|TRBD2|TRBV3-1
TGTGCCAGCAGCCCCCTTGGACTAGCGTTGACCGGGGAGCTGTTTTTT
CASSPLGLALTGELFF
>few|TRBJ2-1|.|TRBV4-1
TGCGCCAGCAGCCAACCACTTAAGCGGCTGTACAATGAGCAGTTCTTC
CASSQPLKRLYNEQFF
>.|TRBJ2-7|.|TRBV4-1
TGCGCCAGCAGCCAGTACAGGGAGAAGTACGAGCAGTACTTC
CASSQYREKYEQYF
>.|TRBJ2-3|.|TRBV24-1
TGTGCCACCAGTGACCGGATGGAGGGCAGCACAGATACGCAGTATTTT
CATSDRMEGSTDTQYF
>.|TRBJ2-1|.|TRBV4-3
TGCGCCAGCAGCCAAGAGGCCGGGGGATATGAGCAGTTCTTC
CASSQEAGGYEQFF